Listed below are T cell receptor beta chains from one sample, sequenced in a study of blood T cells in healthy people across ages. A single record per CDR3 protein comes from TCRdb applying MiXCR to the 5' RACE reads. The repertoire holds 1,300,000 or so distinct CDR3 sequences, around 59% seen once, with 6.7% in the top ten. Input material: blood. The receptors were sampled from a man aged 18 to 35 in good health. CDR3s include the opening cysteine and the closing phenylalanine or tryptophan. A D gene is named only where the DNA matches it firmly. Clone sizes are given selectively: once, few, many, or a class where the clone is expanded.

D gene	J gene	V gene	clone size	CDR3 DNA	CDR3 protein
.	TRBJ2-7	TRBV7-2	few	TGTGCCAGCAGCTTAGGATACACTAGGGCGAACGAGCAGTACTTC	CASSLGYTRANEQYF
.	TRBJ1-2	TRBV5-1	.	TGCGCCAGCAGCGCTAGGGGAGATAACTATGGCTACACCTTC	CASSARGDNYGYTF
.	TRBJ1-6	TRBV27	once	TGTGCCAGCAGTTTATTCCCGACAGCCAAGAGCTCCTATAATTCACCCCTCCACTTT	CASSLFPTAKSSYNSPLHF
.	TRBJ2-6	TRBV29-1	few	TGCAGCGTCGTTCCTACTGGGGCCAACGTCCTGACTTTC	CSVVPTGANVLTF
.	TRBJ2-1	TRBV29-1	few	TGCAGCGTTGAGGCGGGACGGATCGGGCAGTTCTTC	CSVEAGRIGQFF
TRBD1	TRBJ2-7	TRBV20-1	.	TGCAGTGCTAGAGAAGTGGGACAGGGGGTTTACGAGCAGTACTTC	CSAREVGQGVYEQYF
TRBD2	TRBJ2-1	TRBV5-1	.	TGCGCCAGCAGCTACTCCAAGCGGGACTCCGAGAGCTCCTACAATGAGCAGTTCTTC	CASSYSKRDSESSYNEQFF
.	TRBJ2-3	TRBV2	.	TGTGCCAGCCTGGACTCCCTCCTCAGCACAGATACGCAGTATTTT	CASLDSLLSTDTQYF
.	TRBJ1-2	TRBV25-1	.	TGTGCCAGCAGTGTTGATCCGGGATATGGCTACACCTTC	CASSVDPGYGYTF
.	TRBJ2-7	TRBV6-6	.	TGTGCCAGCAGTCCCCGGATAACCTCCTACGAGCAGTACTTC	CASSPRITSYEQYF
.	TRBJ2-7	TRBV29-1	.	TGCAGCGTCGTAACAGGGAGGGTTCTCTACGAGCAGTACTTC	CSVVTGRVLYEQYF
.	TRBJ2-1	TRBV29-1	.	TGCAGCGTTGATAGGTCGCGCCGGGATGAGCAGTTCTTC	CSVDRSRRDEQFF
.	TRBJ1-5	TRBV4-1	.	TGCGCCAGCAGCCAAATAGAGGGGGTCCGGAATCAGCCCCAGCATTTT	CASSQIEGVRNQPQHF
.	TRBJ2-7	TRBV28	.	TGTGCCAGCAGTTTTACCGGGACACCATCCTACGAGCAGTACTTC	CASSFTGTPSYEQYF
TRBD1	TRBJ2-7	TRBV4-1	few	TGCGCCAGCAGCCAAGATAGGACAGGGTTTAGCGAGCAGTACTTC	CASSQDRTGFSEQYF
.	TRBJ2-3	TRBV27	.	TGTGCCAGCAGCCCCAATTTAGCGGGCACAGATACGCAGTATTTT	CASSPNLAGTDTQYF
TRBD2	TRBJ2-5	TRBV3-1	.	TGTGCCAGCAGCCAAGCTAGCGGGGGCGTTCAAGAGACCCAGTACTTC	CASSQASGGVQETQYF
.	TRBJ2-3	TRBV7-8	.	TGTGCCAGCAGCCCCTCCGTTTCCACAGATACGCAGTATTTT	CASSPSVSTDTQYF
TRBD1	TRBJ2-3	TRBV6-5	.	TGTGCCAGCAGTAGAACTCCGACAGGGTGGGCAGATACGCAGTATTTT	CASSRTPTGWADTQYF
.	TRBJ1-1	TRBV29-1	many	TGCAGCGTTGGTTATGGAGGAAGCACTGAAGCTTTCTTT	CSVGYGGSTEAFF
TRBD2	TRBJ2-1	TRBV4-2	.	TGTGCCAGCAGCCCGATACCGGGGGGGTCCAATGAGCAGTTCTTC	CASSPIPGGSNEQFF
.	TRBJ2-3	TRBV4-1	.	TGCGCCAGCCGATTGACTAGGAGTCGCGCAGATACGCAGTATTTT	CASRLTRSRADTQYF